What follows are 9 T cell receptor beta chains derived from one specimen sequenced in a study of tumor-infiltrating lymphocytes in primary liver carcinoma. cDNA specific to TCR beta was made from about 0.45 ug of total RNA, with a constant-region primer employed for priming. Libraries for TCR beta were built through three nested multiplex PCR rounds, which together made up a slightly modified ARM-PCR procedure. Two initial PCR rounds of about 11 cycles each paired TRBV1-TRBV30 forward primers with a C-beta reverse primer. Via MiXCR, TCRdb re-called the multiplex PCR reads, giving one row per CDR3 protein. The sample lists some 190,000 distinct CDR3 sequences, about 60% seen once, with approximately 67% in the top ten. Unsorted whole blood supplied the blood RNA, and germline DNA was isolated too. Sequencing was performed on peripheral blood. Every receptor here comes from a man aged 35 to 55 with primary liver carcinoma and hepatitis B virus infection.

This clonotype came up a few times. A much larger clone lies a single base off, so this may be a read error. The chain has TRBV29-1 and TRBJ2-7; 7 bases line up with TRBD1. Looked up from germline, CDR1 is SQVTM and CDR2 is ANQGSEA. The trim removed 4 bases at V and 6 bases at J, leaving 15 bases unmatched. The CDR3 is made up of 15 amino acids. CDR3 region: CSVAVISGQSGEQYF. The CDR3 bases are TGCAGCGTTGCTGTAATCTCGGGACAGTCAGGCGAGCAGTACTTC.

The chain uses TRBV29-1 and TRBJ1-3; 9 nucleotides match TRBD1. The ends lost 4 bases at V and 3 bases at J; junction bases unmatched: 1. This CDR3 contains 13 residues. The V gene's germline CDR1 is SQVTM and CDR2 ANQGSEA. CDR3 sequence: CSVGQGGGNTIYF. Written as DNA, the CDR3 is TGCAGCGTTGGACAGGGGGGTGGAAACACCATATATTTT.

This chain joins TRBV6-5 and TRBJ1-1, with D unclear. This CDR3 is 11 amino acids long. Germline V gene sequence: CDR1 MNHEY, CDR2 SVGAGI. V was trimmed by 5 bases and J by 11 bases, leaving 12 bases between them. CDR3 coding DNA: TGTGCCAGCAGTCCGGGTAGTGAGGCTTTCTTT. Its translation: CASSPGSEAFF.

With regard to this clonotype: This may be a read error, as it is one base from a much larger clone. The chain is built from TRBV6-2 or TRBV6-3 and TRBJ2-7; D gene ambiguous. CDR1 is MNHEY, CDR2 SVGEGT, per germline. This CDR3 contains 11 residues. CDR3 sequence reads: CVSRDLYEQYF. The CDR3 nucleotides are TGTGTCAGCCGAGATCTCTACGAGCAGTACTTC.

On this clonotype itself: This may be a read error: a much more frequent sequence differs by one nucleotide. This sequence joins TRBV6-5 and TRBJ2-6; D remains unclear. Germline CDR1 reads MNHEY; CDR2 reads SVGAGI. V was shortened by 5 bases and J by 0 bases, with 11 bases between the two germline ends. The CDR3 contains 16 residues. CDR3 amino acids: CASSPRIRSGANVLTF. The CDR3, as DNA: TGTGCCAGCAGTCCGAGGATTCGCTCTGGGGCCAACGTCCTGACTTTC.

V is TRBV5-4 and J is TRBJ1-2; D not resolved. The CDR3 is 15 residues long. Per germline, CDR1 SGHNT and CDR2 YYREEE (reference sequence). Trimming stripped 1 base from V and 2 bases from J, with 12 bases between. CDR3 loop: CASSLNPHGNYGYTF. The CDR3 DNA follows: TGTGCCAGCAGCTTGAACCCGCACGGGAACTATGGCTACACCTTC. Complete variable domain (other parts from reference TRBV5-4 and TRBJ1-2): ETGVTQSPTHLIKTRGQQVTLRCSSQSGHNTVSWYQQALGQGPQFIFQYYREEENGRGNFPPRFSGLQFPNYSSELNVNALELDDSALYLCASSLNPHGNYGYTFGSGTRLTVV.

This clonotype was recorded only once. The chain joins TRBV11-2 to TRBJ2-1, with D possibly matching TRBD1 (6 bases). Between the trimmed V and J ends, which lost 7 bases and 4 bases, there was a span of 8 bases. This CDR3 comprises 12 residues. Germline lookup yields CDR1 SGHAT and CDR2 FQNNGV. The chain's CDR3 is CASIGQYNEQFF. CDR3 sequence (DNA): TGTGCCAGCATAGGACAGTACAATGAGCAGTTCTTC.

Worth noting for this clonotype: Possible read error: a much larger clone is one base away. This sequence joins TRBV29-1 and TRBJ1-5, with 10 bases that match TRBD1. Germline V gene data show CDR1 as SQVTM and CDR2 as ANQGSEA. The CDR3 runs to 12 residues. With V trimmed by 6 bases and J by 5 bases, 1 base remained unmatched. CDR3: CSVGQGDQPQHF. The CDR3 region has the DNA TGCAGCGTAGGACAGGGGGATCAGCCCCAGCATTTT.

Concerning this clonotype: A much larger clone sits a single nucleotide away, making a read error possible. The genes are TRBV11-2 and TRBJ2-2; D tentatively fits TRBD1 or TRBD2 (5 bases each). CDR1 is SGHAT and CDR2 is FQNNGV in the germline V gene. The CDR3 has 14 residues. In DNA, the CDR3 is TGTGCCAGCAGCTTAAATTGGAACACCGGGGACCTGTTTTTT. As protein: CASSLNWNTGDLFF.